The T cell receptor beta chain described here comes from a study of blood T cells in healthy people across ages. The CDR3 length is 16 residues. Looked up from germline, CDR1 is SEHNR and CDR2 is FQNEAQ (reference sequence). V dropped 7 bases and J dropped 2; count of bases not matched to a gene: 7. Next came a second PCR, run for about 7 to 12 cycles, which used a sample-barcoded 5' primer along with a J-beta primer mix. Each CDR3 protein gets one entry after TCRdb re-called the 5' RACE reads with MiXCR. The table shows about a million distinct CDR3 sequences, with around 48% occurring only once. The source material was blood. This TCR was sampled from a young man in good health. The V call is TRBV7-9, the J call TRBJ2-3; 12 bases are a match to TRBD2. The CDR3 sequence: CASIGTSGGFTDTQYF. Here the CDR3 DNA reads TGTGCCAGCATCGGAACTAGCGGGGGGTTCACAGATACGCAGTATTTT.